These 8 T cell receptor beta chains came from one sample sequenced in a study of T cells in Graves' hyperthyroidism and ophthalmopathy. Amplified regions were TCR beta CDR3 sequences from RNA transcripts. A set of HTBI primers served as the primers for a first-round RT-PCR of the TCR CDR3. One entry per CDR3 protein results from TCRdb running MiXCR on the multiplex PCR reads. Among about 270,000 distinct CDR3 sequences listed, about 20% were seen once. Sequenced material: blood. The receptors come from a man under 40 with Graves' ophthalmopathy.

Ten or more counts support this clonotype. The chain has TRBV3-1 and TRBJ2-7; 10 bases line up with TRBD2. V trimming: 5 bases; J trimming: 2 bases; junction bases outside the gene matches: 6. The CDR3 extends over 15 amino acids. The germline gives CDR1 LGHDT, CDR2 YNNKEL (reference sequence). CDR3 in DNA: TGTGCCAGCAGCGTCGGACTAGCGGCTACCTACGAGCAGTACTTC. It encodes CASSVGLAATYEQYF.

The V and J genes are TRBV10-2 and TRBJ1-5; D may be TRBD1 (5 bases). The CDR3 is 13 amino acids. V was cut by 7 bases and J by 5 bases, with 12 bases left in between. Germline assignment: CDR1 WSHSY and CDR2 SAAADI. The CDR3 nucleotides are TGCGCCAGCACCCTGGGGGGTGATCAGCCCCAGCATTTT. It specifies CASTLGGDQPQHF.

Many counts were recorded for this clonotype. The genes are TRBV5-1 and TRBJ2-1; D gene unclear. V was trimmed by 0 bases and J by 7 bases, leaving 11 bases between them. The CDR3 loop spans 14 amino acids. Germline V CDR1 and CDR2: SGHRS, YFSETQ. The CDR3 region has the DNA TGCGCCAGCAGCTTGGTGGCTGGGAAAAATGAGCAGTTCTTC. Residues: CASSLVAGKNEQFF. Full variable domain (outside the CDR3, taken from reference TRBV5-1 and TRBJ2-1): KAGVTQTPRYLIKTRGQQVTLSCSPISGHRSVSWYQQTPGQGLQFLFEYFSETQRNKGNFPGRFSGRQFSNSRSEMNVSTLELGDSALYLCASSLVAGKNEQFFGPGTRLTVL.

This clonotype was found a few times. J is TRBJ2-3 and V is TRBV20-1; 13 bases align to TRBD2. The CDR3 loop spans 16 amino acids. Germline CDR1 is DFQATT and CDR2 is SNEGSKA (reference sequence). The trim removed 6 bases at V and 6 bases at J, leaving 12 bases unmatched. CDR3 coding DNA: TGCAGTGCCAAAAGATGGACTAGCGGGAGAACTGATACGCAGTATTTT. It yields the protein CSAKRWTSGRTDTQYF.

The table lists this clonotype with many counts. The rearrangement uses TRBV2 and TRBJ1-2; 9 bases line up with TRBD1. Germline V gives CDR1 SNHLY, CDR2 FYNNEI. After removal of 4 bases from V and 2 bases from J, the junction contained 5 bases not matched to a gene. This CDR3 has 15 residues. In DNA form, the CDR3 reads TGTGCCAGCAGTGGGGGGACAGGGAAAAACTATGGCTACACCTTC. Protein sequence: CASSGGTGKNYGYTF.

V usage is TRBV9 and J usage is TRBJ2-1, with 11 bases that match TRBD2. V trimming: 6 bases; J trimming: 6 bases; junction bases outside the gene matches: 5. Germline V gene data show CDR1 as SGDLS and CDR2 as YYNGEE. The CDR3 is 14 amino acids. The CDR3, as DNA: TGTGCCAGCACCCCTACTAGCGGGAGCAATGAGCAGTTCTTC. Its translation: CASTPTSGSNEQFF.

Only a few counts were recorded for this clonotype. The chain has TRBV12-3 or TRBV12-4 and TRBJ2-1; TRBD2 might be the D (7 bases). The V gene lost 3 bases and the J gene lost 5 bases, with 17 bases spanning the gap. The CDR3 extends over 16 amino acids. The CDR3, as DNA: TGTGCCAGCAGTTTTAGGGGGGGAGGACGGAACAATGAGCAGTTCTTC. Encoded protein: CASSFRGGGRNNEQFF.

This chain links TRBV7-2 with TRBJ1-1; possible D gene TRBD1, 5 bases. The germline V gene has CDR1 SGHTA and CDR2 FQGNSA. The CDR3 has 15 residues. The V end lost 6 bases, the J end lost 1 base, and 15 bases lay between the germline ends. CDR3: CASSRLTVPNTEAFF. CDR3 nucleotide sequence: TGTGCCAGCAGTCGGTTGACAGTCCCGAACACTGAAGCTTTCTTT. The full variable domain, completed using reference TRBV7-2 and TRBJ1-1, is GAGVSQSPSNKVTEKGKDVELRCDPISGHTALYWYRQSLGQGLEFLIYFQGNSAPDKSGLPSDRFSAERTGGSVSTLTIQRTQQEDSAVYLCASSRLTVPNTEAFFGQGTRLTVV.